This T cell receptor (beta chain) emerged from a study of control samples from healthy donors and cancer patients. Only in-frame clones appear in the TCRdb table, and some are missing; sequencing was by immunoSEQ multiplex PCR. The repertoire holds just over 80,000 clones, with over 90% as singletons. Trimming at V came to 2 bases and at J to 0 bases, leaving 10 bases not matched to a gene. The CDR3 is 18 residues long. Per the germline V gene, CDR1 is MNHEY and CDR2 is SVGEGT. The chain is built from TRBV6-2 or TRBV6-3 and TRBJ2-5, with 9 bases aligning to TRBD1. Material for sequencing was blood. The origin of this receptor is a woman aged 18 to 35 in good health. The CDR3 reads CASSYGRTGEWYQETQYF. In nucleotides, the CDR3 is TGTGCCAGCAGTTACGGCAGGACAGGGGAATGGTACCAAGAGACCCAGTACTTC.